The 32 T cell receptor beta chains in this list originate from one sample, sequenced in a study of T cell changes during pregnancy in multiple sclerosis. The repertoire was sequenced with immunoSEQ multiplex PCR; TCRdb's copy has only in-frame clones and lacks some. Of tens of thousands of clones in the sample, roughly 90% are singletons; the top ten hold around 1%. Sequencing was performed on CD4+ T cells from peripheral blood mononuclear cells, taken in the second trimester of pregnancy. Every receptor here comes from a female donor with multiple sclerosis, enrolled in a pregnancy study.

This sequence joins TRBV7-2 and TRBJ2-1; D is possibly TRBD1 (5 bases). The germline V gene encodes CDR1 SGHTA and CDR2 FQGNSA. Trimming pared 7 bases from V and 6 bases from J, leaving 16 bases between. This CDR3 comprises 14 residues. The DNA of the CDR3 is TGTGCCAGCAAACAGGATGGTGGGTTCAATGAGCAGTTCTTC. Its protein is CASKQDGGFNEQFF.

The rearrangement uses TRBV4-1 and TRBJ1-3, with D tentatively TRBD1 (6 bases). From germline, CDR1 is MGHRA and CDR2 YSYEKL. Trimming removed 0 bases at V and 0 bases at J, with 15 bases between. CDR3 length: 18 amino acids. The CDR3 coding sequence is TGCGCCAGCAGCCAAGAACTGACGGGACACTCCTCTGGAAACACCATATATTTT. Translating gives CASSQELTGHSSGNTIYF.

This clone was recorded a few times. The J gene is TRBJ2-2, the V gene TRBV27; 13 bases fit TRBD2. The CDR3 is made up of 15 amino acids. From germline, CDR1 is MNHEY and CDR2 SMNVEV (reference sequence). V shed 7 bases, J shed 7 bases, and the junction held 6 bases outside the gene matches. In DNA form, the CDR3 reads TGTGCCAGCACCCAACTAGCGGGAGGGGACGGGGAGCTGTTTTTT. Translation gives CASTQLAGGDGELFF.

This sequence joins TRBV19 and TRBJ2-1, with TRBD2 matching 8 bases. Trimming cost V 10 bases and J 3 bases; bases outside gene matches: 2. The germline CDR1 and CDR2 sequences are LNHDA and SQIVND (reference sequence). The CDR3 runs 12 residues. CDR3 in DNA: TGTGCCACGGGACTAGGCTACAATGAGCAGTTCTTC. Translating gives CATGLGYNEQFF.

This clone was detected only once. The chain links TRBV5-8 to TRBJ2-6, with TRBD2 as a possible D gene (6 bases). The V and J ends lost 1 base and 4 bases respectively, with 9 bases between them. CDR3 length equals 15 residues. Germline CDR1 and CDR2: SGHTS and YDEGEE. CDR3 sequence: CASSLYGSGANVLTF. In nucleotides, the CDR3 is TGTGCCAGCAGCTTGTACGGGAGCGGGGCCAACGTCCTGACTTTC.

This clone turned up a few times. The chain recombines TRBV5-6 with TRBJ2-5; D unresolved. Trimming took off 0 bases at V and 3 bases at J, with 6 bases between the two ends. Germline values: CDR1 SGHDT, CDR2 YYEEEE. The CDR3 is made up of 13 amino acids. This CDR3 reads CASSLDYKETQYF. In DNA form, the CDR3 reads TGTGCCAGCAGCTTGGACTATAAAGAGACCCAGTACTTC.

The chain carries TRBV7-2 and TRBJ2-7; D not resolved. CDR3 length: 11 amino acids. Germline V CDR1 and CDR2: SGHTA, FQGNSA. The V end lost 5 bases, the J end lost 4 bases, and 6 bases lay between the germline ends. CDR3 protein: CASSTLYEQYF. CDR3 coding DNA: TGTGCCAGCAGCACCCTATACGAGCAGTACTTC.

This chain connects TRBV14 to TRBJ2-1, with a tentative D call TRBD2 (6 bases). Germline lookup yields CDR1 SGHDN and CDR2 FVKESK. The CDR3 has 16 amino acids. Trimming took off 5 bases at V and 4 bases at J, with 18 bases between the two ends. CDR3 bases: TGTGCCAGCAGCAGGGGCCCGGGACTGCAGTACAATGAGCAGTTCTTC. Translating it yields CASSRGPGLQYNEQFF.

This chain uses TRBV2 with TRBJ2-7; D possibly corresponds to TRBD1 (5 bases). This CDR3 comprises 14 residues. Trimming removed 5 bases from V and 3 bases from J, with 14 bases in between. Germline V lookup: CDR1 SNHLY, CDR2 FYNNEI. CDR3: CASSYKTDFYEQYF. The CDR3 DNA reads TGTGCCAGCAGTTATAAGACAGATTTCTACGAGCAGTACTTC. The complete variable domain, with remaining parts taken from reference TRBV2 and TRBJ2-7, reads EPEVTQTPSHQVTQMGQEVILRCVPISNHLYFYWYRQILGQKVEFLVSFYNNEISEKSEIFDDQFSVERPDGSNFTLKIRSTKLEDSAMYFCASSYKTDFYEQYFGPGTRLTVT.

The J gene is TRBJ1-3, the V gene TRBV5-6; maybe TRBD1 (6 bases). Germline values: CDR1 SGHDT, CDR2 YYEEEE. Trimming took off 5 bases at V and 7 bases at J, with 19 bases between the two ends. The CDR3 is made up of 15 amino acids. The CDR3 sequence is CASSHSDSRGNTIYF. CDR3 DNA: TGTGCCAGCAGTCATTCGGACAGCCGCGGGAACACCATATATTTT.

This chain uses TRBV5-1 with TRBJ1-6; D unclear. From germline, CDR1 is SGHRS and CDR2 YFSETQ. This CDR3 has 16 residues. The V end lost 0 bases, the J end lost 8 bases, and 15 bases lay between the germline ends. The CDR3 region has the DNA TGCGCCAGCAGCTTGGGACAACGGGCGAGGGATTCACCCCTCCACTTT. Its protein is CASSLGQRARDSPLHF.

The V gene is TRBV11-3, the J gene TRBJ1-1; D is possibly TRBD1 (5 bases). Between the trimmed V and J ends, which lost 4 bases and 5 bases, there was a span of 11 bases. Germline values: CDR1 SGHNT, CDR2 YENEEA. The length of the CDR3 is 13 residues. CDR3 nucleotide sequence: TGTGCCAGCAGCTCCAGGGTAGGGACTGAAGCTTTCTTT. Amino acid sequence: CASSSRVGTEAFF.

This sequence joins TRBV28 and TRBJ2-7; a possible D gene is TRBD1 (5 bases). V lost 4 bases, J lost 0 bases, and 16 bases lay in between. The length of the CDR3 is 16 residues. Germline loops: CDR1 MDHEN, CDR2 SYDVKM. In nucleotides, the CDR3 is TGTGCCAGCAGTTCCATGGGGCTCCAGAGCTCCTACGAGCAGTACTTC. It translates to CASSSMGLQSSYEQYF.

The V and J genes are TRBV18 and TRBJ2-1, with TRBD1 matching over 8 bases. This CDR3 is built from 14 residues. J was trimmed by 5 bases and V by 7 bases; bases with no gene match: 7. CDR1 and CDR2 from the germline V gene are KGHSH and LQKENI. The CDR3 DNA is TGTGCCAGCTACCGGGACAGGAGCGACAATGAGCAGTTCTTC. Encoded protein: CASYRDRSDNEQFF.

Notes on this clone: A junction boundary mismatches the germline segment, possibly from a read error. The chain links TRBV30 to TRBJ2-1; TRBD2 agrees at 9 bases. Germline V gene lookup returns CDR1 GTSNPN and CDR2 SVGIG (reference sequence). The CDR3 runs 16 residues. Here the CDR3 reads CAWSRASGNSYNGQFF. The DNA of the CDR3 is TGTGCCTGGAGTCGGGCTAGCGGGAACTCCTACAATGGGCAGTTCTTC.

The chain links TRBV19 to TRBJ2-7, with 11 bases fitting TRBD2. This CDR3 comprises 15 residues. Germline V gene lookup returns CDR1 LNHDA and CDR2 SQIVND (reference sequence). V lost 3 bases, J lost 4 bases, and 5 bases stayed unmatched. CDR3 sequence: CASSIGTSGAYEQYF. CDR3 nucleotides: TGTGCCAGTAGTATCGGGACTAGCGGAGCTTACGAGCAGTACTTC.

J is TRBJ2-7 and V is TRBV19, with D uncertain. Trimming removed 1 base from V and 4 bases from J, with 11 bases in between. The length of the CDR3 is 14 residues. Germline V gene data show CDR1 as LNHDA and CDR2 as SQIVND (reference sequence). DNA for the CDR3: TGTGCCAGTAGTATAGTGGCAGGAAAGTACGAGCAGTACTTC. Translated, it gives CASSIVAGKYEQYF.

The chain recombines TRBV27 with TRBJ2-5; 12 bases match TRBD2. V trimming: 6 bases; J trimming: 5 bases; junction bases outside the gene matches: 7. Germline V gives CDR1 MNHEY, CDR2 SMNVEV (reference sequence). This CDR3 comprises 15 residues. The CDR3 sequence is CASRTLAGGRETQYF. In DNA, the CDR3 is TGTGCCAGCAGAACTCTAGCGGGAGGGCGCGAGACCCAGTACTTC.

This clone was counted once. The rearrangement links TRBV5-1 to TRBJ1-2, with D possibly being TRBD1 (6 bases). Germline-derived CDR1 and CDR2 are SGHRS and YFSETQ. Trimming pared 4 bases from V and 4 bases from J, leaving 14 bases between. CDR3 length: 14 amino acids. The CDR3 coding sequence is TGCGCCAGCAGCCTCTGGGGGCGCGCCTATGGCTACACCTTC. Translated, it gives CASSLWGRAYGYTF.

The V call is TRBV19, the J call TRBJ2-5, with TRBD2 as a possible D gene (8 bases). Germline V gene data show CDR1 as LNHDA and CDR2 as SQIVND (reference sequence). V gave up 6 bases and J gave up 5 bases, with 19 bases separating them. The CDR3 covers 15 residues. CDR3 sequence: CASRAPGGGLETQYF. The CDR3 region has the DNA TGTGCCAGTAGGGCCCCGGGAGGGGGCTTGGAGACCCAGTACTTC.

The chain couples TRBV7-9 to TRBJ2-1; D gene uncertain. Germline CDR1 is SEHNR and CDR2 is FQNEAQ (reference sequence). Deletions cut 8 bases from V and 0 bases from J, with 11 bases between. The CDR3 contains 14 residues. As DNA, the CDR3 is TGTGCCAGCGATTACGATAGCTCCTACAATGAGCAGTTCTTC. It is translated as CASDYDSSYNEQFF.

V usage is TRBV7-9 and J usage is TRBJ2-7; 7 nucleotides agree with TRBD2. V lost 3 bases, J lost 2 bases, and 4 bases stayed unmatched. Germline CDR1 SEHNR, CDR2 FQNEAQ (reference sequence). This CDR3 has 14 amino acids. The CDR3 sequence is CASSFSGTAYEQYF. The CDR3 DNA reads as TGTGCCAGCAGCTTCAGCGGGACCGCCTACGAGCAGTACTTC.

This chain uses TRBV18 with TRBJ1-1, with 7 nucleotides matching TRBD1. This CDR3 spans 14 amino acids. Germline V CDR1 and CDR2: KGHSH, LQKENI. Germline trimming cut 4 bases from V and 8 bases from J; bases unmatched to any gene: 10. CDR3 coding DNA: TGTGCCAGCTCACACCCGACAGGGACGCCCGAAGCTTTCTTT. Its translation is CASSHPTGTPEAFF.

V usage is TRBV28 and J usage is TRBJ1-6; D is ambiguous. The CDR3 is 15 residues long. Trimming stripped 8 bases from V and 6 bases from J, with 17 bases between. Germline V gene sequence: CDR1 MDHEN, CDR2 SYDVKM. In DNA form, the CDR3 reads TGTGCCAGCCGCTCTCCCGACTGGTTTAATTCACCCCTCCACTTT. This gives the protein CASRSPDWFNSPLHF.

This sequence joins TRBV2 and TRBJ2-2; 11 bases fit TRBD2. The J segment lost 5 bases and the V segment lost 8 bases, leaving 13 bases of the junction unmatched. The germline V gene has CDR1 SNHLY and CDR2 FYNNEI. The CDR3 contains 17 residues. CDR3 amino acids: CASSSPTSGRGTGELFF. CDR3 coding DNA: TGTGCCAGCTCATCGCCAACTAGCGGGAGAGGGACCGGGGAGCTGTTTTTT.

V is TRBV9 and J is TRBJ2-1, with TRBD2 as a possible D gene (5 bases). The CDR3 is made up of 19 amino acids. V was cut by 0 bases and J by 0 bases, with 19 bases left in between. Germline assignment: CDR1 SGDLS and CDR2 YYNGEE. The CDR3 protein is CASSVESIGRGSSYNEQFF. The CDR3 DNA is TGTGCCAGCAGCGTAGAAAGTATCGGTCGAGGGAGCTCCTACAATGAGCAGTTCTTC.

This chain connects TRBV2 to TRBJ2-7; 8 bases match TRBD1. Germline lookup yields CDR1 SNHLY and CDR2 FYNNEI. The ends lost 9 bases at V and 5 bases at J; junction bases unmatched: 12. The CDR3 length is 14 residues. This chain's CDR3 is CASGKRTGFHEQYF. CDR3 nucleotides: TGTGCCAGTGGAAAACGGACAGGGTTCCACGAGCAGTACTTC.

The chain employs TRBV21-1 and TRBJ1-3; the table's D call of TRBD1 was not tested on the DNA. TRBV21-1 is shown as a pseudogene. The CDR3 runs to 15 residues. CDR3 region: CASPRRDLSGNTIYF. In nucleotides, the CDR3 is TGTGCCAGCCCTCGCAGGGATCTCTCTGGAAACACCATATATTTT.

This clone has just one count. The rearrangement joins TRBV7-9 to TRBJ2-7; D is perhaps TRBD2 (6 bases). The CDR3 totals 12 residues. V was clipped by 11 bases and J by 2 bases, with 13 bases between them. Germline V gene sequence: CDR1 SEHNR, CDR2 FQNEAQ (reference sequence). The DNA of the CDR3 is TGTGCCGGCGGGGAGTTAACCTACGAGCAGTACTTC. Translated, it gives CAGGELTYEQYF. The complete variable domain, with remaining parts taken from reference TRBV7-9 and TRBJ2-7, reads DTGVSQNPRHKITKRGQNVTFRCDPISEHNRLYWYRQTLGQGPEFLTYFQNEAQLEKSRLLSDRFSAERPKGSFSTLEIQRTEQGDSAMYLCAGGELTYEQYFGPGTRLTVT.

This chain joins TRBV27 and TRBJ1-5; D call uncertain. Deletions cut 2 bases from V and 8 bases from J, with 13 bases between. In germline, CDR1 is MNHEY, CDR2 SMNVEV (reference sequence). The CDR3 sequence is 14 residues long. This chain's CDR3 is CASSLKAGREPQHF. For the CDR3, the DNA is TGTGCCAGCAGTTTAAAAGCGGGGAGGGAGCCCCAGCATTTT.

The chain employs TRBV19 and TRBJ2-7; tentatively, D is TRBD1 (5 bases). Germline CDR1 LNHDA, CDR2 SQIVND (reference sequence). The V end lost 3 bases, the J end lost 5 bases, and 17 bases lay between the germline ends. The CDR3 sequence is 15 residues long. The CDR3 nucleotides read TGTGCCAGTAGTATGGGGCTTCACGATAGGAACGAGCAGTACTTC. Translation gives CASSMGLHDRNEQYF.

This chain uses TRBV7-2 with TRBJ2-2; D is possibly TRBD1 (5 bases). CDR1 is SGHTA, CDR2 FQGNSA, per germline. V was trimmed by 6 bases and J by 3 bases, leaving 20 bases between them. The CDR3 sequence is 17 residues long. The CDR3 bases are TGTGCCAGCAGTCCGCCCCGAGACAGAGGATACACCGGGGAGCTGTTTTTT. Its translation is CASSPPRDRGYTGELFF. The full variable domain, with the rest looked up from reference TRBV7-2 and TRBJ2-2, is GAGVSQSPSNKVTEKGKDVELRCDPISGHTALYWYRQSLGQGLEFLIYFQGNSAPDKSGLPSDRFSAERTGGSVSTLTIQRTQQEDSAVYLCASSPPRDRGYTGELFFGEGSRLTVL.